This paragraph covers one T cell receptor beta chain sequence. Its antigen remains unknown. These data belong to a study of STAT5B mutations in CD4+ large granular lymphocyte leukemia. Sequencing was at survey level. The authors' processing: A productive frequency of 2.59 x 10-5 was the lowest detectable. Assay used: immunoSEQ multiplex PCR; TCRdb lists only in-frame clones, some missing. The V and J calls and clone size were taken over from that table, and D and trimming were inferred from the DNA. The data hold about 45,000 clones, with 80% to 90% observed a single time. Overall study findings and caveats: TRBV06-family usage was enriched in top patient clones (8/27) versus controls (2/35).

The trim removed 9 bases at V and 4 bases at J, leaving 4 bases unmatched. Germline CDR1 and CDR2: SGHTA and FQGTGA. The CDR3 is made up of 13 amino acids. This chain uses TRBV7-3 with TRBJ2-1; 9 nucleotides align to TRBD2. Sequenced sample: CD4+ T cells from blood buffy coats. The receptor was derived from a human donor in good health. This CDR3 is CASTSGPYNEQFF. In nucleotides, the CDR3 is TGTGCCAGTACTAGCGGGCCATACAATGAGCAGTTCTTC.